These T cell receptor beta chains were read from a single sample in a study of blood T cell repertoires in COVID-19. Data came from immunoSEQ multiplex PCR; TCRdb stores just in-frame clones and leaves some out. Of about 290,000 clones listed, around 89% are singletons. Specimen: peripheral blood. These TCRs come from a man aged 40-50 years with acute or convalescent COVID-19. CDR3s include the opening cysteine and the closing phenylalanine or tryptophan.

j_call v_call cdr3_aa
TRBJ1-4 TRBV2 CASRLQGTNEKLFF
TRBJ1-6 TRBV9 CASSPHWTGATSDNSPLHF
TRBJ2-7 TRBV2 CASSEGPGQGVYSYEQYF
TRBJ1-4 TRBV5-1 CASSGPGQGREKLFF
TRBJ1-6 TRBV23-1 CASSQREGASYNSPLHF
TRBJ2-7 TRBV18 CASSPSGQGAKDEQYF
TRBJ2-7 TRBV10-2 CASSGGRPRDREQYF
TRBJ2-7 TRBV29-1 CSGDTSYEQYF
TRBJ1-5 TRBV6-6 CASSYSESIQPQHF
TRBJ1-2 TRBV27 CASSLVGLGSEGARGYTF
TRBJ2-1 TRBV5-4 CASSPEGGYEQFF
TRBJ1-1 TRBV6-5 CASSYNRGTEAFF
TRBJ1-5 TRBV6-6 CASSQQGRGQPQHF
TRBJ1-2 TRBV27 CASSSLGYYGYTF
TRBJ1-4 TRBV6-5 CATTSTGHGKLFF
TRBJ1-3 TRBV4-2 CASSQEKWQGNTIYF
TRBJ1-1 TRBV24-1 CATSDSVNTEAFF
TRBJ2-6 TRBV24-1 CATSALGQGHPGANVLTF
TRBJ2-7 TRBV7-8 CASSLVAGNSYEQYF
TRBJ2-4 TRBV13 CASSFSQDKPLVAKNIQYF
TRBJ1-2 TRBV6-5 CASSYDGREDGGYTF
TRBJ1-1 TRBV10-3 CAISEPGQGGNTEAFF
TRBJ1-1 TRBV5-1 CASSFGPVNTEAFF
TRBJ1-5 TRBV5-1 CASSLGGQGNQPQHF
TRBJ1-1 TRBV5-1 CASSTGGTSMGAFF
TRBJ2-3 TRBV5-1 CASSLVQVTDTQYF
TRBJ2-7 TRBV12-3/TRBV12-4 CASSFWGGHEQYF